Listed below are T cell receptor beta chains from one sample, sequenced in a study of shared clonotypes between healthy human individuals. Profiled with immunoSEQ multiplex PCR; TCRdb holds only in-frame clones, not every one. The sample has roughly 1,800,000 clones, approximately 94% seen once. Material for sequencing was naive CD8+ T cells sorted from blood. The receptors were sampled from a young man in good health. CDR3s include the opening cysteine and the closing phenylalanine or tryptophan. Fields, in order: V gene, D gene, clone size, J gene, CDR3 DNA, CDR3 protein. A D gene is named only where the DNA matches it firmly. Where a row states a size, it is once, few, many or the class of an expanded clone; other rows omit it.

>TRBV21-1|NA|NA|TRBJ1-4
TGTGCCACCCAGGGGGAGGAAGCTAATGAAAAACTGTTTTTT
CATQGEEANEKLFF
>TRBV9|NA|NA|TRBJ2-7
TGTGCCAGCAGCGCTCAGGGATCCGAGCAGTACTTC
CASSAQGSEQYF
>TRBV29-1|TRBD1|NA|TRBJ2-7
TGCAGCGCGACCGGGACAGCATCCTACGAGCAGTACTTC
CSATGTASYEQYF
>TRBV27|NA|NA|TRBJ2-2
TGTGCCAGCAGTTTATTACAGCCTTCTCACACCGGGGAGCTGTTTTTT
CASSLLQPSHTGELFF
>TRBV9|NA|NA|TRBJ2-1
TGTGCCAGCAGCTTTAGGGACGCCAATGAGCAGTTCTTC
CASSFRDANEQFF
>TRBV5-4|TRBD1|NA|TRBJ1-1
TGTGCCAGCAGCTTGCCAGGGGGTCGGTCTGAAGCTTTCTTT
CASSLPGGRSEAFF
>TRBV25-1|NA|NA|TRBJ2-1
TGTGCCAGCAGTGAAGTAGGAAATGAGCAGTTCTTC
CASSEVGNEQFF
>TRBV19|TRBD2|NA|TRBJ2-3
TGTGCCAGTAGTATGGCCGGACTAGCGGGAGGGGACACAGATACGCAGTATTTT
CASSMAGLAGGDTDTQYF
>TRBV11-2|TRBD2|NA|TRBJ2-3
TGTGCCAGCAGCCAGACTAGCGGGAAAACAGATACGCAGTATTTT
CASSQTSGKTDTQYF
>TRBV4-3|TRBD1|NA|TRBJ2-7
TGCGCCAGCAGCGCGACAGGGTTTACTTCCTACGAGCAGTACTTC
CASSATGFTSYEQYF
>TRBV10-1|NA|NA|TRBJ2-1
TGCGCCAGCAGTGGGGGCCATGAGCAGTTCTTC
CASSGGHEQFF
>TRBV5-1|TRBD2|NA|TRBJ2-5
TGCGCCAGCAGCTTGGGGCTAGCGGGGCTCGTATCGTGGGAGACCCAGTACTTC
CASSLGLAGLVSWETQYF
>TRBV6-5|NA|NA|TRBJ2-1
TGTGCCAGCAGACCCGACGCTGGGGGTGAGCAGTTCTTC
CASRPDAGGEQFF
>TRBV7-6|NA|NA|TRBJ2-3
TGTGCCAGCAGCTTAGAAGGGACTTTCACAGATACGCAGTATTTT
CASSLEGTFTDTQYF
>TRBV7-6|NA|NA|TRBJ1-1
TGTGCCAGCAGCTTAGCGTACGAGGGGAACACTGAAGCTTTCTTT
CASSLAYEGNTEAFF
>TRBV15|NA|NA|TRBJ2-7
TGTGCCACCAGCCTCGGGCGGGCGGGGATATTCTCCTACGAGCAGTACTTC
CATSLGRAGIFSYEQYF
>TRBV5-1|TRBD1|NA|TRBJ1-6
TGCGCCAGCAGCTACACTTCCCCGGGACAGGGAAATTCACCCCTCCACTTT
CASSYTSPGQGNSPLHF
>TRBV6-5|TRBD1|once|TRBJ1-4
TGTGCCAGCAGGGGGACAGGGAATAATGAAAAACTGTTTTTT
CASRGTGNNEKLFF
>TRBV28|TRBD1|NA|TRBJ2-7
TGTGCCAGCAGTTTTGCCGGGACAGGGCTAGAGCAGTACTTC
CASSFAGTGLEQYF
>TRBV5-1|NA|few|TRBJ2-7
TGCGCCAGCAGCTTGGCGTGGCACAACTCCTACGAGCAGTACTTC
CASSLAWHNSYEQYF
>TRBV7-9|NA|NA|TRBJ2-5
TGTGCCAGCAGCATGGTAGGGGTCCAAGAGACCCAGTACTTC
CASSMVGVQETQYF
>TRBV9|NA|once|TRBJ2-7
TGTGCCAGCAGCGTAGTTGGGACTCGATACTACGAGCAGTACTTC
CASSVVGTRYYEQYF
>TRBV19|NA|NA|TRBJ1-5
TGTGCCAGTACTTGGGAGCCCCAGCATTTT
CASTWEPQHF
>TRBV2|NA|NA|TRBJ2-7
TGTGCCAGCAGTGCAGGAACCTACGAGCAGTACTTC
CASSAGTYEQYF
>TRBV15|NA|NA|TRBJ2-5
TGTGCCACCAGCGCCCGGAGGGGGGGCGGAGAGACCCAGTACTTC
CATSARRGGGETQYF
>TRBV6-6|TRBD2|NA|TRBJ2-1
TGTGCTCTAGCGGAACACTACAATGAGCAGTTCTTC
CALAEHYNEQFF
>TRBV7-2|NA|NA|TRBJ2-7
TGTGCCAGCAGCTGGGACTCTACCGGACCTGGGTCCGAGCAGTACTTC
CASSWDSTGPGSEQYF
>TRBV4-1|TRBD2|NA|TRBJ2-7
TGCGCCAGCAGCCAAGATCCAAGCGGGGGGGCCCTCCTCGACGAGCAGTACTTC
CASSQDPSGGALLDEQYF
>TRBV6-5|TRBD2|NA|TRBJ2-5
TGTGCCAGCAGTAGTAGCGGGGGACAAGAGACCCAGTACTTC
CASSSSGGQETQYF
>TRBV10-3|NA|NA|TRBJ1-1
TGTGCCACCAGCACGAAAGACAGTAGCGCGAACACTGAAGCTTTCTTT
CATSTKDSSANTEAFF
>TRBV10-1|NA|once|TRBJ2-3
TGCGCCAGCAGTGGTGGGCAGGCAGATACGCAGTATTTT
CASSGGQADTQYF
>TRBV27|NA|NA|TRBJ2-3
TGTGCCAGCAGTTTAGCAGGGGCCCCAGATACGCAGTATTTT
CASSLAGAPDTQYF
>TRBV19|NA|NA|TRBJ1-2
TGTGCCAGTAGTATTGTAGGGGTTGCGAAGAGTGGCTACACCTTC
CASSIVGVAKSGYTF
>TRBV19|NA|NA|TRBJ2-3
TGTGCCAGCGGACTAGGGGGGACAGAGCAGTATTTT
CASGLGGTEQYF
>TRBV11-3|NA|NA|TRBJ1-1
TGTGCCAGCAGCTTAGGGTCGTGGGATGAAGCTTTCTTT
CASSLGSWDEAFF
>TRBV9|NA|NA|TRBJ2-5
TGTGCCAGCAGCGTAGGGCTAGAAATGGCAGAGACCCAGTACTTC
CASSVGLEMAETQYF
>TRBV5-8|NA|NA|TRBJ1-1
TGTGCCAGCAGCTTGGCGGGGGAGGGTACTGAAGCTTTCTTT
CASSLAGEGTEAFF
>TRBV27|TRBD1|NA|TRBJ1-5
TGTGCCAGCAGTTGGCCCCGACAGGGCAGCGGTCAGCCCCAGCATTTT
CASSWPRQGSGQPQHF
>TRBV28|TRBD1|NA|TRBJ2-7
TGTGCCAGCAGTGCTTCTCCGGGACAGGGAGACGAGCAGTACTTC
CASSASPGQGDEQYF
>TRBV7-9|TRBD1|NA|TRBJ2-5
TGTGCCAGCAGCTTGGAGCCGGACAGGGTCCGAGAGACCCAGTACTTC
CASSLEPDRVRETQYF
>TRBV30|NA|NA|TRBJ1-2
TGTGCCTGGAGTGTACTGGACGCCGGCGGCTACACCTTC
CAWSVLDAGGYTF
>TRBV30|NA|NA|TRBJ2-5
TGTGCCTGGAACCTAGGTGCGAGTTCCCAAGAGACCCAGTACTTC
CAWNLGASSQETQYF
>TRBV30|NA|NA|TRBJ1-4
TGTGCCTGGAGTGGCCGGGATGAAAAACTGTTTTTT
CAWSGRDEKLFF
>TRBV27|TRBD2|NA|TRBJ2-7
TGTGCCAGCAGTTTAATCCTAGCGGGGGTGTGGGAGCAGTACTTC
CASSLILAGVWEQYF
>TRBV5-6|NA|NA|TRBJ2-7
TGTGCCAGCAGCTTCTTAACTGGGGGCGCCTACGAGCAGTACTTC
CASSFLTGGAYEQYF
>TRBV28|NA|NA|TRBJ1-5
TGTGCCAGCAGTTTCCCAACAGAGAGCAATCAGCCCCAGCATTTT
CASSFPTESNQPQHF
>TRBV14|NA|NA|TRBJ2-3
TGTGCCAGCAGCCAGGGAGTACCGGGCGGGTTGAATACAGATACGCAGTATTTT
CASSQGVPGGLNTDTQYF
>TRBV10-3|NA|NA|TRBJ2-7
TGTGCCATCAGTGACACAGGAGATCCGTACTACGAGCAGTACTTC
CAISDTGDPYYEQYF
>TRBV5-1|NA|NA|TRBJ2-7
TGCGCCAGCAGCTCCCCAACTAGACGCGAGCAGTACTTC
CASSSPTRREQYF
>TRBV2|NA|NA|TRBJ2-3
TGTGCCAGCAGTGAAGGGGCCGCAGATACGCAGTATTTT
CASSEGAADTQYF
>TRBV27|NA|NA|TRBJ2-7
TGTGCCAGCAGTTTATCGGCATTTAGCTCCTACGAGCAGTACTTC
CASSLSAFSSYEQYF
>TRBV28|NA|NA|TRBJ2-5
TGTGCCAGCAGTTCCCAGGGTTTCCAAGAGACCCAGTACTTC
CASSSQGFQETQYF
>TRBV15|NA|NA|TRBJ2-7
TGTGCCACCAGCAGAGATCGTTACGAGCAGTACTTC
CATSRDRYEQYF
>TRBV10-3|NA|NA|TRBJ2-7
TGTGCCATCAGGACCTCCGAGGTGCCCTTCTGGGAGCAGTACTTC
CAIRTSEVPFWEQYF
>TRBV4-1|TRBD1|NA|TRBJ2-7
TGCGCCAGCAGCCAACAACGGACAGGGATGGGATACGAGCAGTACTTC
CASSQQRTGMGYEQYF
>TRBV16|NA|NA|TRBJ1-4
TGTGCCAGCAGCCAATGGTCGGTTGCAACTAATGAAAAACTGTTTTTT
CASSQWSVATNEKLFF
>TRBV4-1|NA|NA|TRBJ2-7
TGCGCCAGCAGCCAGTCGCCGGACGGGAGAAACTCCTACGAGCAGTACTTC
CASSQSPDGRNSYEQYF
>TRBV11-2|TRBD2|NA|TRBJ2-7
TGTGCCAGCAGCTTAAGCGGGCTAGCGGGGCCCAACTACGAGCAGTACTTC
CASSLSGLAGPNYEQYF
>TRBV7-2|NA|NA|TRBJ2-2
TGTGCCAGCAGCTTATTATTTACAGGGCCCACCGGGGAGCTGTTTTTT
CASSLLFTGPTGELFF